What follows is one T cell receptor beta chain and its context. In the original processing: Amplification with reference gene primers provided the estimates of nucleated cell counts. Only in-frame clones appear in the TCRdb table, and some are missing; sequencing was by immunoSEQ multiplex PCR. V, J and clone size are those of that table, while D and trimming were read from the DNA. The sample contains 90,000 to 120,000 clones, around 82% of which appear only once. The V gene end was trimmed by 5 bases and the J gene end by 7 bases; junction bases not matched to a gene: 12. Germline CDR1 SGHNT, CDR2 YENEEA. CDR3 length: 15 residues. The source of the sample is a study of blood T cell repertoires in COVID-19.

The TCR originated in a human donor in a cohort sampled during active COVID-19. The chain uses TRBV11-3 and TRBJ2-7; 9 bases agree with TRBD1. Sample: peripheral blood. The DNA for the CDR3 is TGTGCCAGCAGCCAAAATGGACAGGGGCTGGGGGAGCAGTACTTC. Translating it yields CASSQNGQGLGEQYF.